This TCR beta chain comes out of a study of CD8 T cells in Susac syndrome. An input of about 0.5 to 1 ug of RNA was subjected to reverse transcription using random hexamers. One entry per CDR3 protein, called by TCRdb with MiXCR from the immunoSEQ multiplex PCR reads. The sample lists about 130,000 distinct CDR3 sequences; approximately 89% were seen once. With V trimmed by 2 bases and J by 7 bases, 9 bases remained unmatched. Germline V gives CDR1 GTSNPN, CDR2 SVGIG (reference sequence). This CDR3 contains 15 residues. The sequencing sample was made of CD8+ T cells from PBMCs. The rearrangement links TRBV30 to TRBJ2-1; 9 bases fit TRBD2. This TCR came from a human donor with multiple sclerosis. Written as DNA, the CDR3 is TGTGCCTGGAGTCTACACCTAGCGGGATATAATGAGCAGTTCTTC. Translating gives CAWSLHLAGYNEQFF.